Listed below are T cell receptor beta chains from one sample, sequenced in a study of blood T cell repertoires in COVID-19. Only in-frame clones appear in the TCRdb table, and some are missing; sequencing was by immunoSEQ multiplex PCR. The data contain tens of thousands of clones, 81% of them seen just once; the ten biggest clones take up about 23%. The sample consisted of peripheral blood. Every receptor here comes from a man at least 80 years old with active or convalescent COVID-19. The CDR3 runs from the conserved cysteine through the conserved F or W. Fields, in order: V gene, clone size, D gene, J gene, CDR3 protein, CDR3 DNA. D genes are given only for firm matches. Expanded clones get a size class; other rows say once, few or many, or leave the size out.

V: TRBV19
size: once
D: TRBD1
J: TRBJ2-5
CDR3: CASTTHATGGETQYF
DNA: TGTGCCAGTACCACCCACGCAACAGGGGGAGAGACCCAGTACTTC

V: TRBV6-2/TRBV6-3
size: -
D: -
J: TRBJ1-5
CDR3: CASSYKGNQPQHF
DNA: TGTGCCAGCAGTTACAAGGGGAATCAGCCCCAGCATTTT

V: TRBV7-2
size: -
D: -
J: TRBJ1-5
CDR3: CASSSYRDQPQHF
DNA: TGTGCCAGCAGCTCATACAGGGACCAGCCCCAGCATTTT

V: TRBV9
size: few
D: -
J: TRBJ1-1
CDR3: CASSASPGNTEAFF
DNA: TGTGCCAGCAGCGCGTCCCCAGGGAACACTGAAGCTTTCTTT

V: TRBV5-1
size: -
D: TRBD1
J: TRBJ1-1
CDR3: CASRGDRADTEAFF
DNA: TGCGCCAGCAGGGGGGACAGGGCGGACACTGAAGCTTTCTTT

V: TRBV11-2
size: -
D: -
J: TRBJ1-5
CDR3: CASSFYSGPQHF
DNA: TGTGCCAGCAGCTTCTATTCCGGGCCCCAGCATTTT

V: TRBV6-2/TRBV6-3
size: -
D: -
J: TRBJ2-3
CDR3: CASSYYPNTQYF
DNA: TGTGCCAGCAGTTACTATCCAAATACGCAGTATTTT

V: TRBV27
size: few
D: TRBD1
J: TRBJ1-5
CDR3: CASRGQGAMSNQPQHF
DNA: TGTGCCAGCAGAGGACAGGGGGCTATGAGCAATCAGCCCCAGCATTTT

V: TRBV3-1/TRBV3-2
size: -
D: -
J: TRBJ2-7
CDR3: CASSPLGGIYEQYF
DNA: TGTGCCAGCAGCCCCCTTGGGGGGATCTACGAGCAGTACTTC

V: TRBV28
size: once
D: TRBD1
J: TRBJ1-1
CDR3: CASSSGQGMAFF
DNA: TGTGCCAGCAGTTCGGGACAGGGGATGGCTTTCTTT

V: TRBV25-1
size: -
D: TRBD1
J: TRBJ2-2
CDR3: CASSGWTGSHGELFF
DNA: TGTGCCAGCAGTGGATGGACAGGGTCGCACGGGGAGCTGTTTTTT

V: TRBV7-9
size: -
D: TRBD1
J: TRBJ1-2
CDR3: CASSKWTGEGYTF
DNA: TGTGCCAGCAGCAAATGGACAGGGGAAGGCTACACCTTC

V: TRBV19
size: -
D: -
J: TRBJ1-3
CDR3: CASSIEWDNLYF
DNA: TGTGCCAGTAGTATAGAGTGGGACAACTTATATTTT

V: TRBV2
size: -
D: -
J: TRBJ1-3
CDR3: CASSAGQLVATIYF
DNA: TGTGCCAGCAGTGCAGGGCAGCTGGTGGCCACCATATATTTT

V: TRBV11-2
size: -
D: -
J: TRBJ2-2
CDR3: CASSVRQPGMQIAGELFF
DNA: TGTGCCAGCAGCGTAAGACAACCCGGGATGCAGATTGCCGGGGAGCTGTTTTTT

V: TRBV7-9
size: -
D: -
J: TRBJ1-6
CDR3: CASSGQNSPLHF
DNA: TGTGCCAGCAGCGGACAAAATTCACCCCTCCACTTT

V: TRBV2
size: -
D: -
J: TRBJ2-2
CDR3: CASREDSTGELFF
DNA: TGTGCCAGCAGGGAGGACAGTACCGGGGAGCTGTTTTTT

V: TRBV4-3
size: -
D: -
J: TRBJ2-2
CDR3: CASSQDRVGVARGELFF
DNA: TGCGCCAGCAGCCAAGATCGGGTAGGGGTGGCTCGCGGGGAGCTGTTTTTT

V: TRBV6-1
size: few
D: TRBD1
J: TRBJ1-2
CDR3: CASSERPGGIAVEGYTF
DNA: TGTGCCAGCAGTGAACGCCCAGGGGGCATCGCGGTCGAGGGCTACACCTTC

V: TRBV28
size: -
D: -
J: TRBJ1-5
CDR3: CASSPRGQPQHF
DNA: TGTGCCAGCAGCCCCCGAGGGCAGCCCCAGCATTTT

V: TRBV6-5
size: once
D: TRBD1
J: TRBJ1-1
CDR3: CASRTGGLRGTEAFF
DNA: TGTGCCAGCAGGACAGGGGGACTAAGGGGCACTGAAGCTTTCTTT

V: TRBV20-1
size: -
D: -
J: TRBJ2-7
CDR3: CSARTFGEQYF
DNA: TGCAGTGCCCGGACTTTTGGGGAGCAGTACTTC

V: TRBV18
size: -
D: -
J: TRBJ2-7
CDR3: CASSPWARGGALGVEQYF
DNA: TGTGCCAGCTCACCATGGGCCCGAGGAGGGGCTCTTGGGGTCGAGCAGTACTTC

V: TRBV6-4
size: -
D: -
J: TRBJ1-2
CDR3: CASSDWGGGWEEGYTF
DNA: TGTGCCAGCAGTGACTGGGGTGGGGGATGGGAGGAGGGCTACACCTTC

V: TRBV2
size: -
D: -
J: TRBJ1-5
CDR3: CASSKGGGYQPQHF
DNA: TGTGCCAGCAGCAAAGGGGGGGGTTATCAGCCCCAGCATTTT

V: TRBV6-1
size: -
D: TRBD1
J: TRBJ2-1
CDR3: CASSEWGQGAGEQFF
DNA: TGTGCCAGCAGTGAATGGGGACAGGGGGCGGGTGAGCAGTTCTTC

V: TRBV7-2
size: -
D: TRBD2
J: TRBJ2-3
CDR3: CASSSGLAGATDTQYF
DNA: TGTGCCAGCAGCTCGGGACTAGCGGGGGCTACAGATACGCAGTATTTT

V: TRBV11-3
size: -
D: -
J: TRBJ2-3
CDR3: CASSSGQIGTDTQYF
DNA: TGTGCCAGCAGCTCCGGACAAATTGGCACAGATACGCAGTATTTT

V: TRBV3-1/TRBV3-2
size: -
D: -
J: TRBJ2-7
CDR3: CASTGETYEQYF
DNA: TGTGCCAGCACCGGGGAGACCTACGAGCAGTACTTC

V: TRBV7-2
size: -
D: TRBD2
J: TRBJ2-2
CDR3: CASSLASGGTGELFF
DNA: TGTGCCAGCAGCTTAGCTAGCGGGGGCACCGGGGAGCTGTTTTTT

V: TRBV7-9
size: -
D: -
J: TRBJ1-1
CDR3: CASSSGQKAFF
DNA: TGTGCCAGCAGCTCCGGACAGAAAGCTTTCTTT

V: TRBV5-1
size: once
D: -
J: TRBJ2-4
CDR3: CASSPREKNIQYF
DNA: TGCGCCAGCAGCCCGAGGGAAAAAAACATTCAGTACTTC

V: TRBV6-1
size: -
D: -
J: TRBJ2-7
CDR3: CASSEGRGGLAALTTLF
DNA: TGTGCCAGCAGTGAAGGAAGGGGGGGGCTAGCGGCCCTCACGACCCTCTTC

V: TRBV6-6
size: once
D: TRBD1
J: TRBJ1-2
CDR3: CASSSGDSLNYGYTF
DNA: TGTGCCAGCAGTTCCGGGGACAGCTTGAACTATGGCTACACCTTC

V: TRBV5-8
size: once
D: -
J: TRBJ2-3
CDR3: CASSLADSRRTDTQYF
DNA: TGTGCCAGCAGCTTGGCCGACAGCCGACGCACAGATACGCAGTATTTT

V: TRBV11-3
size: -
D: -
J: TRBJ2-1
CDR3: CASSAGQNEQFF
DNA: TGTGCCAGCAGCGCAGGGCAGAATGAGCAGTTCTTC

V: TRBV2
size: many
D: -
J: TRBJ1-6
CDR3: CASSQGGGVISPLHF
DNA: TGTGCCAGCAGCCAAGGAGGAGGGGTTATTTCACCCCTCCACTTT

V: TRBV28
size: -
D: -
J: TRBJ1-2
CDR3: CASSSVDREINYGYTF
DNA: TGTGCCAGCAGTTCAGTGGATCGGGAGATTAACTATGGCTACACCTTC

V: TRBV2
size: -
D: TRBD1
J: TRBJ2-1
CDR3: CASVRDRDYNEQFF
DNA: TGTGCCAGCGTTCGGGACAGAGATTACAATGAGCAGTTCTTC

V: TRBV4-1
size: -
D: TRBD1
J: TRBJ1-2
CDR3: CASSSRDRGTYGYTF
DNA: TGCGCCAGCAGCTCCCGGGACAGGGGGACCTATGGCTACACCTTC

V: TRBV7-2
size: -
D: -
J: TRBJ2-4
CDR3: CASSSSYRVANIQYF
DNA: TGTGCCAGCAGCTCAAGCTACAGGGTTGCGAACATTCAGTACTTC

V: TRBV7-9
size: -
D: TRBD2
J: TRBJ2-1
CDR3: CASTSERGVDEQFF
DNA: TGTGCCAGCACCTCCGAGCGGGGCGTCGATGAGCAGTTCTTC

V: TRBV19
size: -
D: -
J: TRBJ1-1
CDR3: CASSIGSRGMNTEAFF
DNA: TGTGCCAGTAGTATAGGATCTAGGGGAATGAACACTGAAGCTTTCTTT

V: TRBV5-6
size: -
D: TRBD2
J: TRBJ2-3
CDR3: CASSPTTSGGPDTQYF
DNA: TGTGCCAGCAGCCCGACGACTAGCGGGGGCCCAGATACGCAGTATTTT

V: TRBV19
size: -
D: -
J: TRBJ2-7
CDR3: CASSIDARVPYEQYF
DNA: TGTGCCAGTAGTATAGATGCCCGAGTCCCCTACGAGCAGTACTTC

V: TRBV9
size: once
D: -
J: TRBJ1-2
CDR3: CASSAPGGGWGGYTF
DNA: TGTGCCAGCAGCGCTCCGGGAGGGGGATGGGGTGGCTACACCTTC

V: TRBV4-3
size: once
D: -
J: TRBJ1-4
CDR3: CASSQSGNNEKLFF
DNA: TGCGCCAGCAGCCAATCAGGGAATAATGAAAAACTGTTTTTT

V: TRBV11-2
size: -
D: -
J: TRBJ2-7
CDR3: CASSFSGSRGEQYF
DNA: TGTGCCAGCAGCTTCTCCGGATCAAGGGGGGAGCAGTACTTC

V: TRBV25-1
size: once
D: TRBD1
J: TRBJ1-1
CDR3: CASSPWTGRTEAFF
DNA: TGTGCCAGCAGTCCCTGGACAGGACGAACCGAAGCTTTCTTT

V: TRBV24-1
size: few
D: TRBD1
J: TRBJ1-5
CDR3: CATSDTRTGGLNQPQHF
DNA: TGTGCCACCAGTGATACCAGGACAGGGGGCTTAAATCAGCCCCAGCATTTT